This entry lists 12 T cell receptor beta chains sequenced from one sample in a study of Ad26.COV2.S vaccination and SARS-CoV-2 variants (dated by TCRdb to about 2021). Preparation of the library involved the immunoSEQ multiplex PCR assay. TCRdb obtained this table from immuneACCESS and retained in-frame rearrangements with V and J assigned. These tables miss some clones; where compared with another copy, unresolved V genes account for less than half of the shortfall, and the remainder is unexplained. This sample has some 390,000 clones in its table, and approximately 90% of those were observed once. The top ten clones comprise under 4% of the sample. This specimen's treatment or condition label, per the study, means: roughly 19 received Ad26.COV2.S at low or high dose, single or two shots; about 5 received placebo; per-sample allocation not given. Repertoires of vaccine and placebo recipients were sequenced from samples taken on day 63 after the first injection.

The sample here was peripheral blood, taken in a trial of Ad26.COV2.S vaccine versus placebo. The receptors derive from a person aged 18-65 years who received the Ad26.COV2.S COVID-19 vaccine or a placebo.

V usage is TRBV2 and J usage is TRBJ1-3, with D unclear. This CDR3 is built from 14 residues. Trimming took off 3 bases at V and 0 bases at J, with 6 bases between the two ends. CDR1 is SNHLY and CDR2 is FYNNEI in the germline V gene. The CDR3 coding sequence is TGTGCCAGCAGTGATTCAATCTCTGGAAACACCATATATTTT. The encoded protein is CASSDSISGNTIYF.

V usage is TRBV10-2 and J usage is TRBJ1-6, with unresolved D. CDR3 size: 13 residues. Germline lookup yields CDR1 WSHSY and CDR2 SAAADI. V gave up 6 bases and J gave up 4 bases, with 7 bases separating them. The CDR3 here is CASRDVYNSPLHF. The CDR3 coding sequence is TGCGCCAGCAGGGATGTGTATAATTCACCCCTCCACTTT.

The chain recombines TRBV5-1 with TRBJ2-1; no reliable D call. The V gene lost 4 bases and the J gene lost 7 bases, with 9 bases spanning the gap. Germline V lookup: CDR1 SGHRS, CDR2 YFSETQ. CDR3 length: 12 residues. CDR3 region: CASSPFGNEQFF. CDR3 coding DNA: TGCGCCAGCAGCCCTTTTGGAAATGAGCAGTTCTTC. Variable domain in full (rest from reference TRBV5-1 and TRBJ2-1): KAGVTQTPRYLIKTRGQQVTLSCSPISGHRSVSWYQQTPGQGLQFLFEYFSETQRNKGNFPGRFSGRQFSNSRSEMNVSTLELGDSALYLCASSPFGNEQFFGPGTRLTVL.

V gene TRBV2 combines with J gene TRBJ1-6; 7 nucleotides match TRBD1. The CDR3 covers 15 residues. The V gene's germline CDR1 is SNHLY and CDR2 FYNNEI. J gave up 6 bases and V 6 bases, and 8 bases lay outside the gene matches. The CDR3 bases are TGTGCCAGCAGGGAGGGGACAGCACGTAATTCACCCCTCCACTTT. Translated, it gives CASREGTARNSPLHF.

The chain is built from TRBV5-1 and TRBJ1-1, with no clear D. The germline V gene encodes CDR1 SGHRS and CDR2 YFSETQ. The ends were cut back, 3 bases at V and 2 bases at J, with 8 bases in the middle. The CDR3 is made up of 13 amino acids. This chain's CDR3 is CASSWGTNTEAFF. DNA for the CDR3: TGCGCCAGCAGCTGGGGAACCAACACTGAAGCTTTCTTT. The full variable domain, rest sourced from reference TRBV5-1 and TRBJ1-1, is KAGVTQTPRYLIKTRGQQVTLSCSPISGHRSVSWYQQTPGQGLQFLFEYFSETQRNKGNFPGRFSGRQFSNSRSEMNVSTLELGDSALYLCASSWGTNTEAFFGQGTRLTVV.

In the case of this clone: The sample holds other DNA sequences that translate to the same CDR3. The rearrangement uses TRBV4-1 and TRBJ1-1; D not certain. Germline V gene lookup returns CDR1 MGHRA and CDR2 YSYEKL. V shed 0 bases and J shed 0 bases, with 8 bases lying between them. The CDR3 is made up of 15 amino acids. CDR3 in DNA: TGCGCCAGCAGCCAAGATCCGGGTATGAACACTGAAGCTTTCTTT. It specifies CASSQDPGMNTEAFF.

The chain is built from TRBV6-5 and TRBJ2-7; perhaps D is TRBD1 or TRBD2 (5 bases each). The CDR3 has 13 amino acids. Germline CDR1 is MNHEY and CDR2 is SVGAGI. The V end was cut by 5 bases, the J end by 3 bases, with 11 bases between. CDR3 nucleotides: TGTGCCAGCAGTCCGGGACCGAGCTACGAGCAGTACTTC. Encoded protein: CASSPGPSYEQYF.

To note about this clone: Other DNA variants within this sample encode the same CDR3. The rearrangement links TRBV7-9 to TRBJ1-5; D is unresolved. The CDR3 totals 13 residues. Deletions cut 5 bases from V and 2 bases from J, with 7 bases between. Germline V gene lookup returns CDR1 SEHNR and CDR2 FQNEAQ (reference sequence). The CDR3 here is CASSVIGNQPQHF. In DNA, the CDR3 is TGTGCCAGCAGCGTTATTGGCAATCAGCCCCAGCATTTT.

This clone has just a few counts. This CDR3 reads CASSTSVENSPLHF. DNA for the CDR3: TGTGCCAGTAGTACCTCCGTCGAGAATTCACCCCTCCACTTT. J is TRBJ1-6 and V is TRBV19; D unresolved. The germline gives CDR1 LNHDA, CDR2 SQIVND (reference sequence). CDR3 size: 14 residues. V was cut by 4 bases and J by 7 bases, with 11 bases left in between.

The chain has TRBV3-1 (or the pseudogene TRBV3-2) and TRBJ1-5, with D perhaps TRBD1 (5 bases). The ends were cut back, 3 bases at V and 0 bases at J, with 12 bases in the middle. CDR1 and CDR2 (germline): LGHDT, YNNKEL (reference sequence). The CDR3 contains 16 residues. CDR3 sequence: CASSQGSGTSNQPQHF. The CDR3 DNA sequence: TGTGCCAGCAGCCAGGGGTCCGGGACTAGCAATCAGCCCCAGCATTTT.

The CDR3 DNA reads as TGTGCCAGCAGCCAAGAATGGGGCCCGGCCCTCCAGTACTTC. This codes for CASSQEWGPALQYF. The rearrangement uses TRBV3-1 (or the pseudogene TRBV3-2) and TRBJ2-5, with D possibly being TRBD1 (5 bases). This CDR3 comprises 14 residues. The ends were cut back, 0 bases at V and 10 bases at J, with 15 bases in the middle. CDR1 is LGHDT, CDR2 YNNKEL, per germline (reference sequence).

V usage is TRBV6-5 and J usage is TRBJ1-2, with D unclear. Looked up from germline, CDR1 is MNHEY and CDR2 is SVGAGI. V was cut by 3 bases and J by 1 base, with 12 bases left in between. This CDR3 is built from 15 residues. The CDR3 protein is CASSYDGSRNYGYTF. The CDR3 bases are TGTGCCAGCAGTTATGATGGGTCCCGTAACTATGGCTACACCTTC.